This TCR beta chain was sequenced in a study of human T cells and chemical hapten exposure. Across the study: Yields of TCR per sample differed, chiefly owing to small differences in pooled library volume.

The sample's time point: patch test 1, 2 weeks after DPC sensitization. The sample's treatment: therapeutic diphenylcyclopropenone sensitization with weekly scalp DPC. This CDR3 has 15 amino acids. Germline CDR1 reads SGHRS; CDR2 reads YFSETQ. The V end lost 5 bases, the J end lost 4 bases, and 18 bases lay between the germline ends. On this clonotype: Its cognate antigen is unknown.

Study outcomes and limitations: With patch test score, the counts of PT1 expanded TCRs showed a positive correlation.

Original data processing: Between about 23,224 and 700,000 TCRs appeared in each sample, and the median stood at approximately 100,000. MiXCR, applied by TCRdb to the RACE reads, yields one record per CDR3 protein. These V and J calls are TCRdb output, not the study's own analysis. The table records about 120,000 distinct CDR3 sequences, roughly 13% of them present only once. This specimen was whole blood, taken in connection with sensitization to the hapten diphenylcyclopropenone (DPC). The sequence came from a man aged 18 to 30 with alopecia areata. Some clones in this sample may be carry-over from other donors' samples. The chain links TRBV5-1 to TRBJ1-2; a weak D match, TRBD1 (6 bases). This CDR3 reads CASRPAQGPIYGYTF. The CDR3 region has the DNA TGCGCCAGCAGACCCGCACAGGGCCCCATCTATGGCTACACCTTC.